The source of this TCR beta chain is a study of T cell responses to AZD1222 COVID-19 vaccine. TCRdb's copy holds only in-frame clones and misses some; the assay was immunoSEQ multiplex PCR. The sample has 150,000 to 200,000 clones, 92% seen once. This CDR3 comprises 14 residues. Germline V gene sequence: CDR1 SNHLY, CDR2 FYNNEI. V was clipped by 3 bases and J by 1 base, with 9 bases between them. This TCR came from an adult who received the AZD1222 COVID-19 vaccine. The sequencing used peripheral blood, collected 28 days after the second AZD1222 dose. The V and J genes are TRBV2 and TRBJ1-1; D gene uncertain. This chain's CDR3 is CASSDQETNTEAFF. The CDR3 nucleotides are TGTGCCAGCAGTGATCAGGAGACGAACACTGAAGCTTTCTTT.